This is a list of T cell receptor beta chains from one sample in a study of blood T cell repertoires in COVID-19. Some clones are missing from TCRdb's copy, which holds only in-frame ones; the method was immunoSEQ multiplex PCR. The repertoire consists of about 150,000 clones, with roughly nine tenths occurring once and the leading ten covering 0.5% to 0.6%. The material sequenced was peripheral blood. The receptor set was obtained from a man aged 50 to 60 with acute or convalescent COVID-19. The CDR3 runs from the conserved cysteine through the conserved F or W. The order of the fields is V gene, J gene, clone size, D gene, CDR3 protein, CDR3 DNA. The D gene is left open where the match is weak. Clone size is given for some rows only: seen once, a few or many times, or a class if the clone is expanded.

TRBV9	TRBJ2-7	.	TRBD2	CASSQQAGELYEQYF	TGTGCCAGCAGCCAGCAAGCGGGAGAGTTGTACGAGCAGTACTTC
TRBV4-1	TRBJ2-1	.	.	CASSPAGQSSYNEQFF	TGCGCCAGCAGCCCCGCTGGACAGTCATCCTACAATGAGCAGTTCTTC
TRBV2	TRBJ2-3	.	TRBD1	CASNPTGVDTQYF	TGTGCCAGCAACCCGACAGGGGTAGATACGCAGTATTTT
TRBV19	TRBJ2-2	.	TRBD1	CASSIGPGQTLTGELFF	TGTGCCAGTAGTATTGGGCCGGGACAGACTTTAACCGGGGAGCTGTTTTTT
TRBV7-2	TRBJ1-1	once	.	CASSLNTNTEAFF	TGTGCCAGCAGCTTAAACACGAACACTGAAGCTTTCTTT
TRBV5-4	TRBJ2-5	.	.	CASSPGVGEETQYF	TGTGCCAGCAGTCCCGGTGTAGGGGAAGAGACCCAGTACTTC
TRBV6-2/TRBV6-3	TRBJ1-5	.	TRBD1	CASSYAGQGAGPQHF	TGTGCCAGCAGTTATGCTGGACAGGGCGCTGGACCCCAGCATTTT
TRBV29-1	TRBJ1-6	.	.	CSVGGGNSPLHF	TGCAGCGTTGGCGGAGGAAATTCACCCCTCCACTTT
TRBV2	TRBJ1-5	.	.	CASRTGRSSNQPQHF	TGTGCCAGCAGGACAGGTCGGTCGAGCAATCAGCCCCAGCATTTT
TRBV7-9	TRBJ2-1	.	TRBD2	CASSPPGLALLEQFF	TGTGCCAGCAGCCCCCCCGGACTAGCGCTCCTGGAGCAGTTCTTC
TRBV4-3	TRBJ2-2	.	.	CASSQAPANTGELFF	TGCGCCAGCAGCCAAGCCCCGGCGAACACCGGGGAGCTGTTTTTT
TRBV7-9	TRBJ2-5	.	.	CASSFFSSGRGETQYF	TGTGCCAGCAGCTTCTTCTCGTCTGGGCGGGGAGAGACCCAGTACTTC
TRBV28	TRBJ2-2	.	.	CASIRGGNTGELFF	TGTGCCAGCATTCGCGGGGGCAACACCGGGGAGCTGTTTTTT
TRBV27	TRBJ2-7	.	TRBD1	CASSSGGEHEQYF	TGTGCCAGCAGTTCAGGGGGCGAACACGAGCAGTACTTC
TRBV5-6	TRBJ2-2	once	.	CASSLGQTNTGELFF	TGTGCCAGCAGTTTGGGACAAACGAACACCGGGGAGCTGTTTTTT
TRBV7-3	TRBJ2-2	.	TRBD2	CASSPDGLLAGTGELFF	TGTGCCAGCAGTCCGGACGGATTGCTAGCGGGCACCGGGGAGCTGTTTTTT
TRBV29-1	TRBJ2-1	.	TRBD1	CSVFPPPPGQAYNEQFF	TGCAGCGTTTTTCCCCCTCCTCCGGGACAGGCCTACAATGAGCAGTTCTTC